This TCR beta chain was retrieved from a study of shared clonotypes between healthy human individuals. Repertoires were generated with immunoSEQ multiplex PCR, while TCRdb's copy carries only in-frame clones and drops some. The sample lists around 99,000 clones, about 70% occurring once. In germline, CDR1 is KGHSH, CDR2 LQKENI. The CDR3 runs 18 residues. V shed 8 bases and J 2 bases; nucleotides not matched to a gene: 15. A few counts support this clone. Sequenced: memory CD8+ T cells sorted from blood. As to subset: CD45RO+ cells pooled with CCR7-negative TemRA cells. The rearrangement joins TRBV18 to TRBJ2-6, with 7 bases that match TRBD2. This receptor was obtained from a man in his thirties or forties in good health. The DNA for the CDR3 is TGTGCCAGCCCCCCCCGATGCGGGAGTGGTACTGGGGCCAACGTCCTGACTTTC. Its translation is CASPPRCGSGTGANVLTF.